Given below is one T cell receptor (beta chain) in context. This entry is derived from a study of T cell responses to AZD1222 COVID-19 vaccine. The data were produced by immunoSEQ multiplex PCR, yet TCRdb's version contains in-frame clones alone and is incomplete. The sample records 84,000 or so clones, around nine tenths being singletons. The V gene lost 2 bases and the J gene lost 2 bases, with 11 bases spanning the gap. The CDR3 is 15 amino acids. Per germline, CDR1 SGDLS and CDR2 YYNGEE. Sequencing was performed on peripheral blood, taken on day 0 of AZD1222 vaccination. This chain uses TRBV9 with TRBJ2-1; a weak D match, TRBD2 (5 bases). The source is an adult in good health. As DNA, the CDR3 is TGTGCCAGCAGCGTCGAGGGCGGCACCTACAATGAGCAGTTCTTC. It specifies CASSVEGGTYNEQFF.